This TCR beta chain was recorded in a study of T cell changes during pregnancy in multiple sclerosis. V lost 1 base and J 4 bases, leaving 7 bases between the germline ends. This CDR3 is 13 amino acids long. CDR1 and CDR2 from the germline V gene are SGHAT and FQNNGV. The repertoire was sequenced with immunoSEQ multiplex PCR; TCRdb's copy has only in-frame clones and lacks some. This sample has tens of thousands of clones, with about 93% found just once. The source material was CD4+ T cells from peripheral blood mononuclear cells, sampled after pregnancy. This sequence was found in a female donor in good health, enrolled as a control in a pregnancy study. The rearrangement uses TRBV11-2 and TRBJ1-2; no clear D gene. The CDR3 spells CASSLVGSYGYTF. The CDR3 region has the DNA TGTGCCAGCAGCTTAGTAGGGAGCTATGGCTACACCTTC.